The clone carrying this T cell receptor beta chain has only a few counts. What it recognizes is unknown. TCRalpha and TCRbeta libraries used 5'RACE with constant-segment primers and UMIs. Each CDR3 protein is one row after TCRdb ran MiXCR on the 5' RACE reads. This sample has roughly 310,000 distinct CDR3 sequences, with roughly 15% found just once. The sample originates from a study of T-cell memory formation after mild COVID-19. Study background: For the most part, TCR clusters were specific to one donor. Points from the study as a whole: Second-wave clones peaking on day 37 lacked confirmed SARS-CoV-2 specificity.

The ends lost 7 bases at V and 5 bases at J; junction bases unmatched: 5. The CDR3 covers 14 residues. Germline V gene sequence: CDR1 MNHNY, CDR2 SVGAGI (reference sequence). This TCR was recovered from a man aged 18 to 35 who had mild COVID-19 (a few samples of this study predate the infection). Cell type and time point are not known. The gene calls are TRBV6-6 and TRBJ1-6; TRBD1 matches 7 bases. The source material was PBMCs or a T cell subset sorted from them (not recorded which). The CDR3 DNA follows: TGTGCCAGCACTCCGACAGGGAATAATTCACCCCTCCACTTT. Translating gives CASTPTGNNSPLHF.